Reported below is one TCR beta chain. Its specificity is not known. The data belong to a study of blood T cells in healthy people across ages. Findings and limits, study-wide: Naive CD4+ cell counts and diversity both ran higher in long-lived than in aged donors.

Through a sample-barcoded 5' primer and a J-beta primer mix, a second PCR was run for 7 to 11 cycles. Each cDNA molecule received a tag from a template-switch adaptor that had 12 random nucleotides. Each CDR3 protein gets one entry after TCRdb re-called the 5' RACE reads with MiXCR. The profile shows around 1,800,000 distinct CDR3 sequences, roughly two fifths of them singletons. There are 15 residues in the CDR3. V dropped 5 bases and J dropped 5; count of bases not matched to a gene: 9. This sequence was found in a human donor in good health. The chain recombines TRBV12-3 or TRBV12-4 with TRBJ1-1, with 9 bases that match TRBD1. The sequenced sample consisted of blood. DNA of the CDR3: TGTGCCAGCAGTCCCCCGGGGACAGGGAAGACTGAAGCTTTCTTT. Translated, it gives CASSPPGTGKTEAFF.